What follows is one T cell receptor (beta chain) and its context. The specificity of this receptor is unknown. No much larger clonotype is one base removed from it; base qualities were not supplied. The CDR3 runs 19 residues from the cysteine to the phenylalanine. Only the CDR3 DNA is retained, 57 bases long and in frame from the first base. CDR1 and CDR2 were assigned from the germline V gene as SGHRS and YFSETQ. Trimming accounts for 5 bases at V and 4 bases at J, while the number of junction bases matched to no gene is 21. The data originate from a study of Tregs in tolerant kidney transplant recipients (dated by TCRdb to about 2019). Concerning the study at large: Related donors were used in the transplants with nonmyeloablative bone marrow transplantation, and mixed chimerism was transient in the human trials. The study applied TCRbeta sequencing to find donor-specific regulatory T cells before combined kidney and bone marrow transplantation and then followed those same cells after transplant.

General study outcomes and caveats: Because only a small number of patients were included, the study had limitations, and the results will need to be validated in larger populations as well as under other immunosuppression protocols. In tolerant patients, donor-specific Tregs expanded more than Tregs overall, which suggests antigen-driven rather than nonspecific expansion. The most biologically relevant and donor-specific TCRbeta repertoire appeared to be identified by expanding Tregs with activated donor B cells. Because the PCR primers were changed over time for some patients, nucleotide-level comparison could not be performed across the samples from those patients. Although technical replication error seemed to be minimal, the question of biological reproducibility was not addressed directly.

For TCRbeta CDR3 sequencing, genomic DNA from the sorted cells was extracted using the QIAGEN DNeasy Blood and Tissue Kit. High-throughput TCRbeta CDR3 sequencing, which included PCR amplification with bias correction and internal controls, was done commercially through immunoSEQ. On the study's bioinformatics: Unique productive TCRbeta sequences were defined by CDR3 nucleotide sequence when primers matched and otherwise by CDR3 amino acid sequence together with Vbeta and Jbeta genes. To correct for sorting error, sequences found in more than one sorted population at a frequency ratio of 2:1 or less were discarded, and the remaining shared sequences were assigned to the population with the higher frequency. A sequence was defined as donor-reactive if the sequence was expanded at least 5-fold in CFSE-low cells compared with unstimulated cells and had a frequency of at least 0.01% in CFSE-low cells. Jensen-Shannon divergence calculated on the top 100 TCRbeta sequences ranked by frequency was used to measure repertoire divergence. For samples with multiple sequencing runs, sorting error was corrected separately for each run before the runs were pooled. TCRdb carries this immuneACCESS record with in-frame sequences only. Its versions omit some clonotypes, under half of them owing to an unresolved V gene in the studies checked, with the rest unexplained. V and J calls and clone size are copied from that table; D and trimming were computed from the DNA. The table for this sample lists tens of thousands of clones; approximately 90% of them were counted only once. The ten top clones hold about 0.3% of the sample.

What the time point label conveys for this sample: blood sample drawn before combined kidney and bone marrow transplant. Thawed PBMCs were FACS-sorted into unstimulated Tregs (CD4+CD25+CD127-), CD4+ non-Tregs (CD4+CD25-), CD4 cells and CD8 cells. Thawed PBMCs were rested overnight at 37 degrees C with approximately 220 IU/ml IL-2 before Treg sorting. The patients were a few recipients of combined kidney and bone marrow transplants from the ITN036ST trial, and samples were available only from these trial subjects. Healthy control blood was processed to PBMCs by Ficoll density gradient and cryopreserved, and patient PBMCs were collected before and after transplant.

The sample was Tregs from blood, taken before the transplant. The chain is made from TRBV5-1 and TRBJ2-7, with 10 middle bases fitting TRBD1. The sequence derives from a human donor who received a combined kidney and bone marrow transplant. The CDR3 protein is CASRAAPGTGVGRGYEQYF. The nucleotides are TGCGCCAGCAGGGCTGCCCCCGGGACAGGGGTCGGGAGGGGTTACGAGCAGTACTTC.